This TCR beta chain is from a study of Graves' ophthalmopathy and Graves' hyperthyroidism. The study, taken as a whole, reports: Blood also held most thyroid clonotypes expanded above 0.001 frequency.

Comments on this clonotype: Antigen specificity is unknown. Germline is not matched at one junction end, which may reflect a read error.

The authors amplified TCR beta CDR3 regions, and they did so from RNA transcripts for repertoire sequencing. Second-round multiplex PCR came after a first-round RT-PCR that employed HTBI primers. TCRdb passed the multiplex PCR reads through MiXCR, listing each CDR3 protein once. Of 650,000 to 800,000 distinct CDR3 sequences listed, roughly two fifths are singletons. The CDR3 sequence is 15 residues long. Germline CDR1 and CDR2: SGHTA and FQGNSA. Sequenced sample: peripheral blood. The rearrangement uses TRBV7-2 and TRBJ2-7; 10 nucleotides align to TRBD2. The sequence derives from an adult man with Graves' ophthalmopathy. The CDR3 DNA is TGTGTCAGCAGCTTAGAGAGCGGGGGGGCCTACGAGCAGTACTTC. Amino acids: CVSSLESGGAYEQYF.